This TCR beta chain was identified in a study of OX40 agonist ivuxolimab in advanced cancers. With respect to the entire study: Ivuxolimab was an agonistic, fully human IgG2 monoclonal antibody directed against OX40 (CD134), a costimulatory receptor. Intravenous ivuxolimab was administered to patients every 2 weeks at six dose levels: 0.01, 0.1, 0.3, 1.5, 3 and 10 mg/kg. The monotherapy dose-escalation portion (N of about 52 patients) of the phase I ivuxolimab trial is reported in the paper. Patients were allowed to have had prior anti-PD-1, anti-PD-L1 or anti-CTLA-4 therapy, and approximately 40% of the dose-escalation patients had been treated with checkpoint inhibitors. In the dose-escalation cohort, 70% to 90% of patients were male, and the mean age was roughly 60 years with a range of about 20 to 80. Peripheral TCRbeta sequencing aimed to test whether ivuxolimab altered TCR sequence diversity and caused clonal T-cell expansion. Three dose-escalation patients achieved partial responses, one with hepatocellular carcinoma and two with cutaneous melanoma. Of the roughly 52 patients in dose escalation, 19 had hepatocellular carcinoma, some 15 had melanoma, 9 had renal cell carcinoma and 9 had head and neck cancer.

As to this clone: The clone's antigen remains unknown. Qualities for individual bases were not recorded, and no much larger clone is one base off.

Genomic DNA was extracted from sorted cells for sequencing of the TCRbeta CDR3 region. The immunoSEQ Assay was used to sequence the TCRbeta CDR3 regions. TCRdb stores this immuneACCESS table with in-frame sequences only. Part of the clones is absent; in the studies checked, under half of the shortfall reflects unresolved V genes, and no reason is known for the rest. Counted in this sample were tens of thousands of clones; approximately 94% of them appeared once. In total, the top ten clones hold more than 13% of the sample. V lost 0 bases and J lost 4 bases; the stretch between them is 7 bases long. From its cysteine to its phenylalanine, the CDR3 spans 13 amino acids. The only DNA kept is the CDR3, 39 bases in frame from the first base. The germline V gene gives CDR1 as LGHNA and CDR2 as YSLEER. Patients with autoimmune disease history or receiving systemic immunosuppression were excluded from the trial. Peripheral blood for TCR sequencing was drawn from every dose cohort at baseline, at cycle 4 day 1 and at cycle 7 day 1. The samples were drawn from a first-in-human, open-label, multicenter phase I dose-escalation trial of ivuxolimab. Adults with locally advanced or metastatic melanoma, renal cell carcinoma, hepatocellular carcinoma or head and neck squamous cell carcinoma were enrolled in the trial. Before TCR sequencing, CD4+ and CD8+ T cells were separately sorted from peripheral blood.

Results the study describes overall, beyond this receptor: The antigen specificity of the clonally expanded peripheral T cells was not determined. After ivuxolimab, more expanded clones were found on average in CD8+ T cells than in CD4+ T cells. Low levels of normalized T-cell clonal expansion were also seen in some patients who did not respond. In the 0.1-3.0 mg/kg groups, partial responders had among the lowest normalized peripheral clonal expansion, particularly in CD8+ T cells. At doses from 0.1 to 3.0 mg/kg, clonal expansion was seen in both CD4+ and CD8+ blood T cells between baseline and week 6.

Sequenced material: CD4+ or CD8+ T cells sorted from blood, taken in a trial of the OX40 agonist ivuxolimab. This TCR came from an adult with an advanced solid tumor such as melanoma, head and neck, liver or kidney cancer. This receptor chain uses TRBV4-3 and TRBJ2-7; confidence is insufficient to name the D gene. The CDR3 in this case is CASSQEYGYEQYF. The DNA is TGCGCCAGCAGCCAAGAGTACGGTTACGAGCAGTACTTC.